This TCR beta chain was sequenced during a study of CD8 T cells in ankylosing spondylitis (dated by TCRdb to 2016 to 2017). With respect to the entire study: To find TCR variants linked to disease, the study profiled T cell receptor beta repertoires in ankylosing spondylitis patients and healthy donors. The whole study cohort included 108 healthy donors and 20 to 25 ankylosing spondylitis patients. Peripheral blood was sampled, and synovial fluid was also collected from ankylosing spondylitis patients.

Reading from cysteine to phenylalanine, the CDR3 counts 15 amino acids. The retained sequence is limited to the CDR3, 45 bases, with the frame set at the first base. For CDR1 and CDR2, the germline V gene (reference sequence) lists LGHDT and YNNKEL. At the junction V is shortened by 3 bases and J by 3 bases; bases outside the gene matches: 5. What the research found in general, with its limitations: Significant enrichment of the disease-linked clones was reported in matched synovial fluid samples from ankylosing spondylitis patients. In peripheral blood, the disease-linked clones were found at relatively low frequencies and had a CD8+ phenotype. Some motif variants were previously reported in synovial fluid and blood of reactive arthritis patients, suggesting common disease-initiation mechanisms. A TCR beta motif made up of several highly homologous amino acid variants appeared to be characteristic of blood from ankylosing spondylitis patients.

Worth noting for this clonotype: Its antigen remains unidentified. Base qualities are missing; no much larger clone stands one base away.

The reads were generated on an Illumina HiSeq 2500. Quantitative 5'-RACE with molecular barcodes was used to prepare TCR beta libraries. Per the authors' processing: To identify disease-linked TCR variants, a new computational method was used, one built on a probabilistic model of VDJ rearrangement. TCRdb itself trimmed the public reads at Q25 with fastp, ran MiXCR and retained productive beta chains. Each record represents a unique CDR3 protein, reported with the most common genes and DNA among its rows. TCRdb, not the authors, supplied the V and J calls. For this sample there are roughly 670,000 distinct CDR3 sequences; roughly 19% appear just once. The ten largest clonotypes hold under 20% of the sample.

This sequence uses TRBV3-1 and TRBJ1-2; the junction holds 9 bases that match TRBD1. Sequenced: blood, either unsorted or a sorted T cell fraction (not recorded which). The sequence came from a male donor with ankylosing spondylitis. Here is the DNA: TGTGCCAGCAGCCAGGGTCGGACAGGGGACTATGGCTACACCTTC. This is translated as CASSQGRTGDYGYTF. With the portions outside the CDR3 filled from the reference TRBV3-1 and TRBJ1-2 genes, the complete variable region becomes DTAVSQTPKYLVTQMGNDKSIKCEQNLGHDTMYWYKQDSKKFLKIMFSYNNKELIINETVPNRFSPKSPDKAHLNLHINSLELGDSAVYFCASSQGRTGDYGYTFGSGTRLTVV.